This passage covers 17 T cell receptor beta chains from one sample sequenced in a study of identical twins. TCRdb recomputed calls from the 5' RACE reads with MiXCR, one row per CDR3 protein. The table lists roughly 230,000 distinct CDR3 sequences, about 8.3% of them singletons, with less than 4% in the top ten. Separately, the same data were catalogued under a study of yellow fever vaccine responses in identical twins.

The source material was CD8+ T cells sorted from blood. The receptors were sampled from a woman aged 18-35 years in good health.

This clonotype occurred many times. V is TRBV29-1 and J is TRBJ2-1, with a possible D match to TRBD2 (5 bases). This CDR3 contains 14 residues. Germline V CDR1 and CDR2: SQVTM, ANQGSEA. V dropped 4 bases and J dropped 0 bases, with 10 bases sitting between them. The CDR3 DNA sequence: TGCAGCGTTGTCGGGGAGAGCTCCTACAATGAGCAGTTCTTC. Its translation is CSVVGESSYNEQFF.

The J gene is TRBJ2-1, the V gene TRBV28; 9 positions agree with TRBD1. CDR3 length: 12 residues. After removal of 5 bases from V and 9 bases from J, the junction contained 2 bases not matched to a gene. Germline V gene data show CDR1 as MDHEN and CDR2 as SYDVKM. CDR3 amino acids: CASSTGGGEQFF. The CDR3 nucleotides are TGTGCCAGCAGTACAGGGGGCGGTGAGCAGTTCTTC.

The chain joins TRBV4-3 to TRBJ2-7; no clear D gene. The CDR3 consists of 13 residues. Germline values: CDR1 LGHNA, CDR2 YSLEER. The V end lost 0 bases, the J end lost 5 bases, and 8 bases lay between the germline ends. In DNA form, the CDR3 reads TGCGCCAGCAGCCAAGATCCCCCAGACGAGCAGTACTTC. It translates to CASSQDPPDEQYF.

This clonotype was picked up a small number of times. The chain links TRBV11-2 to TRBJ2-1; 12 nucleotides match TRBD2. The CDR3 sequence is 21 residues long. Unmatched junction bases numbered 19, after V lost 5 bases and J lost 2 bases. In germline, CDR1 is SGHAT, CDR2 FQNNGV. The CDR3 region is CASSVSSVWLAGGGAYNEQFF. In DNA, the CDR3 is TGTGCCAGCAGCGTGAGCAGCGTATGGCTAGCGGGAGGGGGGGCCTACAATGAGCAGTTCTTC. Using reference TRBV11-2 and TRBJ2-1 for the parts outside the CDR3, the full variable domain is EAGVAQSPRYKIIEKRQSVAFWCNPISGHATLYWYQQILGQGPKLLIQFQNNGVVDDSQLPKDRFSAERLKGVDSTLKIQPAKLEDSAVYLCASSVSSVWLAGGGAYNEQFFGPGTRLTVL.

This clonotype was seen only a few times. The chain has TRBV21-1 and TRBJ2-2; TRBD2 reflects the table's D call only, with no check against the DNA. TRBV21-1 is marked as a pseudogene. CDR3 length equals 15 residues. CDR3 in amino acids: CASSKGLAGPGELFF. The CDR3, as DNA: TGTGCCAGCAGCAAGGGACTAGCGGGTCCCGGGGAGCTGTTTTTT.

This clonotype was observed a few times. The CDR3 sequence is CASSQRPGQGAIPPDTQYF. The DNA for the CDR3 is TGTGCCAGCAGCCAAAGACCAGGACAGGGGGCCATACCACCAGATACGCAGTATTTT. The chain couples TRBV3-1 to TRBJ2-3; 11 bases fit TRBD1. CDR1 is LGHDT and CDR2 is YNNKEL in the germline V gene (reference sequence). After removal of 2 bases from V and 4 bases from J, the junction contained 14 bases not matched to a gene. The CDR3 is 19 amino acids.

The chain recombines TRBV6-1 with TRBJ2-7, with 11 bases aligning to TRBD2. There are 18 residues in the CDR3. V lost 6 bases, J lost 2 bases, and 15 bases stayed unmatched. Germline values: CDR1 MNHNS, CDR2 SASEGT. The CDR3 region has the DNA TGTGCCAGCAGGGCCAATCAACTAGCGGGAGACTCGACCTACGAGCAGTACTTC. This encodes CASRANQLAGDSTYEQYF.

The chain carries TRBV24-1 and TRBJ2-7; D remains ambiguous. The germline CDR1 and CDR2 sequences are KGHDR and SFDVKD. The V gene lost 7 bases and the J gene lost 2 bases, with 11 bases spanning the gap. The CDR3 has 13 residues. CDR3 coding DNA: TGTGCCACCAGAGCTGGCGCAGCCTACGAGCAGTACTTC. It encodes CATRAGAAYEQYF.

The chain couples TRBV7-9 to TRBJ2-5; the D is unclear. Germline lookup yields CDR1 SEHNR and CDR2 FQNEAQ (reference sequence). The CDR3 runs 16 residues. Trimming left V 7 bases short and J 5 bases short, with 23 bases between. CDR3 sequence: CASTPQPGPAIETQYF. The CDR3, as DNA: TGTGCCAGCACCCCGCAACCCGGGCCAGCGATTGAGACCCAGTACTTC.

This clonotype has a handful of counts. This chain connects TRBV20-1 to TRBJ2-7, with 7 bases identical to TRBD2. CDR1 and CDR2 (germline): DFQATT, SNEGSKA (reference sequence). Germline trimming cut 0 bases from V and 3 bases from J; bases unmatched to any gene: 8. This CDR3 spans 15 amino acids. The CDR3 is CSARDQAGPYYEQYF. CDR3 nucleotides: TGCAGTGCTAGAGATCAAGCGGGACCCTACTACGAGCAGTACTTC.

This clonotype was counted only a few times. The V gene is TRBV14, the J gene TRBJ2-1, with 7 nucleotides matching TRBD1. The CDR3 loop spans 18 amino acids. The J segment lost 8 bases and the V segment lost 0 bases, leaving 16 bases of the junction unmatched. The germline gives CDR1 SGHDN, CDR2 FVKESK. As DNA, the CDR3 is TGTGCCAGCAGCCAAGACACACGACAGGGTGGGGATATCCATGAGCAGTTCTTC. This encodes CASSQDTRQGGDIHEQFF.

At least ten counts were recorded for this clonotype. V gene TRBV5-1 combines with J gene TRBJ2-1; TRBD1 agrees at 9 bases. This CDR3 has 14 residues. Germline CDR1 SGHRS, CDR2 YFSETQ. V was pared by 3 bases and J by 4 bases, with 2 bases of the junction left unmatched. As DNA, the CDR3 is TGCGCCAGCAGCTGGGACAGGGAGTACAATGAGCAGTTCTTC. Translation: CASSWDREYNEQFF.

The table lists this clonotype with many counts. The chain carries TRBV29-1 and TRBJ2-7; TRBD1 matches 7 bases. CDR3 length: 13 residues. Germline CDR1 SQVTM, CDR2 ANQGSEA. J gave up 2 bases and V 4 bases, and 5 bases lay outside the gene matches. The CDR3 DNA follows: TGCAGCGTTGGAGGGACAGATACCTACGAGCAGTACTTC. Its translation is CSVGGTDTYEQYF.

In its sample, this clonotype was seen many times. This sequence joins TRBV12-3 or TRBV12-4 and TRBJ2-1; 7 nucleotides line up with TRBD1. After removal of 4 bases from V and 4 bases from J, the junction contained 10 bases not matched to a gene. This CDR3 is built from 16 residues. CDR3: CASSSLSGGAYNEQFF. The CDR3 DNA reads as TGTGCCAGCAGTTCACTATCAGGGGGTGCATACAATGAGCAGTTCTTC.

This clonotype was seen more than once but under ten times. The chain recombines TRBV7-9 with TRBJ2-7; 9 positions agree with TRBD1. Unmatched junction bases numbered 8, after V lost 5 bases and J lost 0 bases. The CDR3 is made up of 16 amino acids. Germline CDR1 SEHNR, CDR2 FQNEAQ (reference sequence). CDR3: CASSVEGTGSSYEQYF. CDR3 coding DNA: TGTGCCAGCAGCGTAGAAGGGACAGGGAGCTCCTACGAGCAGTACTTC. Together with reference TRBV7-9 and TRBJ2-7, the CDR3 gives the full variable domain: DTGVSQNPRHKITKRGQNVTFRCDPISEHNRLYWYRQTLGQGPEFLTYFQNEAQLEKSRLLSDRFSAERPKGSFSTLEIQRTEQGDSAMYLCASSVEGTGSSYEQYFGPGTRLTVT.

This clonotype was seen only a few times. The CDR3 spells CASSPEDRGIYEQYF. In DNA form, the CDR3 reads TGTGCCAGCAGCCCCGAGGACAGGGGGATCTACGAGCAGTACTTC. The chain combines TRBV9 with TRBJ2-7; 10 nucleotides align to TRBD1. Germline values: CDR1 SGDLS, CDR2 YYNGEE. V was clipped by 4 bases and J by 3 bases; unmatched bases: 7. The CDR3 runs to 15 residues.

This clonotype was seen repeatedly, ten times or more. The chain uses TRBV7-9 and TRBJ2-1; D is undetermined. V was cut by 1 base and J by 2 bases, with 15 bases left in between. Germline loops: CDR1 SEHNR, CDR2 FQNEAQ (reference sequence). CDR3 length: 17 residues. The CDR3 here is CASSLVSFVYPYNEQFF. CDR3 sequence (DNA): TGTGCCAGCAGCTTAGTGTCCTTCGTCTACCCCTACAATGAGCAGTTCTTC.